Following are 21 T cell receptor beta chains from one sample sequenced in a study of T cells in Graves' hyperthyroidism and ophthalmopathy. Researchers amplified the TCR beta CDR3 regions from RNA transcripts. RT-PCR in the first round (using the HTBI primer set) targeted the TCR CDR3. TCRdb reanalysed the multiplex PCR reads using MiXCR and keeps one entry per CDR3 protein. Of 500,000 to 550,000 distinct CDR3 sequences detected, less than 25% appear once; the ten largest clones hold more than 25%. The source material was blood. The source of these receptors is a young man with Graves' hyperthyroidism.

This clonotype was seen only a few times. This chain uses TRBV6-1 with TRBJ2-7, with D possibly being TRBD1 or TRBD2 (5 bases each). The ends were cut back, 8 bases at V and 2 bases at J, with 7 bases in the middle. This CDR3 comprises 11 residues. The germline V gene has CDR1 MNHNS and CDR2 SASEGT. The chain's CDR3 is CASGGAYEQYF. CDR3 DNA sequence: TGTGCCAGCGGGGGAGCCTACGAGCAGTACTTC.

About this clonotype itself: Being one base from a much bigger clone, this may be a read error. The rearrangement uses TRBV6-5 and TRBJ2-2; D is possibly TRBD2 (6 bases). Germline V gives CDR1 MNHEY, CDR2 SVGAGI. V lost 4 bases, J lost 4 bases, and 7 bases lay in between. This CDR3 is 13 amino acids long. CDR3 in DNA: TGTGCCAGCAGTTGGGAGGTCACCGGGGAGCTGTTTTTT. This translates into CASSWEVTGELFF.

This clonotype was observed many times. The chain has TRBV20-1 and TRBJ1-2, with 7 bases that match TRBD1. Losses at the gene ends were 3 bases for V and 4 bases for J; bases not matched to a gene: 14. CDR3 length: 16 residues. Germline CDR1 and CDR2: DFQATT and SNEGSKA (reference sequence). Here the CDR3 reads CSASKTDRARGYGYTF. The CDR3 coding sequence is TGCAGTGCTAGCAAAACAGACAGGGCGAGGGGCTATGGCTACACCTTC.

In this sample, this clonotype turned up many times. The chain is built from TRBV15 and TRBJ2-7, with unresolved D. V was trimmed by 0 bases and J by 1 base, leaving 10 bases between them. The CDR3 is 15 residues long. The germline CDR1 and CDR2 sequences are LNHNV and YYDKDF (reference sequence). CDR3 DNA sequence: TGTGCCACCAGCAGAGATTTCCTGAAATCCTACGAGCAGTACTTC. It codes for CATSRDFLKSYEQYF.

This clonotype was observed many times. V and J are TRBV6-2 or TRBV6-3 and TRBJ1-1; D gene ambiguous. This CDR3 spans 15 amino acids. V lost 0 bases and J lost 5, with 13 bases in between. The germline V gene encodes CDR1 MNHEY and CDR2 SVGEGT. The CDR3 sequence is CASSYSPPDWTEAFF. The CDR3 DNA reads as TGTGCCAGCAGTTACTCCCCCCCGGACTGGACTGAAGCTTTCTTT.

Ten or more counts support this clonotype. V and J are TRBV7-9 and TRBJ2-5; D may be TRBD1 (5 bases). The germline V gene has CDR1 SEHNR and CDR2 FQNEAQ (reference sequence). The CDR3 runs to 16 residues. V lost 0 bases and J 0 bases, leaving 11 bases between the germline ends. The CDR3 nucleotides are TGTGCCAGCAGCTTAGCGAGGACAATGTACCAAGAGACCCAGTACTTC. Protein product: CASSLARTMYQETQYF.

J is TRBJ2-3 and V is TRBV9; D is undetermined. CDR3 length: 14 amino acids. Trimming left V 0 bases short and J 0 bases short, with 5 bases between. The germline V gene encodes CDR1 SGDLS and CDR2 YYNGEE. CDR3 residues: CASSVGDSTDTQYF. CDR3 nucleotides: TGTGCCAGCAGCGTAGGGGATAGCACAGATACGCAGTATTTT.

There are many counts of this clonotype. The chain links TRBV28 to TRBJ2-7; a weak D match, TRBD1 (5 bases). The germline CDR1 and CDR2 sequences are MDHEN and SYDVKM. V lost 1 base and J lost 3, with 10 bases in between. The CDR3 covers 14 residues. The CDR3 DNA is TGTGCCAGCAGTTTATTTGGGGCTAGCTACGAGCAGTACTTC. It specifies CASSLFGASYEQYF. Filled out from reference TRBV28 and TRBJ2-7, the complete variable domain reads DVKVTQSSRYLVKRTGEKVFLECVQDMDHENMFWYRQDPGLGLRLIYFSYDVKMKEKGDIPEGYSVSREKKERFSLILESASTNQTSMYLCASSLFGASYEQYFGPGTRLTVT.

V and J are TRBV20-1 and TRBJ1-2, with a possible D match to TRBD1 (6 bases). Trimming removed 0 bases from V and 5 bases from J, with 13 bases in between. The CDR3 covers 14 residues. CDR1 and CDR2 (germline): DFQATT, SNEGSKA (reference sequence). CDR3 DNA: TGCAGTGCTAGAGATGATGGGGGCCCTTATGGCTACACCTTC. As protein: CSARDDGGPYGYTF.

The CDR3 region has the DNA TGTGCCAGCAGCTTAAGACAGGGGGGAGAGACCCAGTACTTC. It codes for CASSLRQGGETQYF. This chain connects TRBV7-6 to TRBJ2-5, with 9 bases that match TRBD1. CDR1 SGHVS and CDR2 FNYEAQ come from the germline V gene. Trimming took 2 bases from V and 4 from J; bases not matched to a gene: 2. The CDR3 spans 14 residues.

A note on this clonotype: Germline and junction disagree at one end, which may indicate a read error. This chain connects TRBV4-1 to TRBJ2-4; D gene unclear. Germline lookup yields CDR1 MGHRA and CDR2 YSYEKL. This CDR3 spans 14 amino acids. CDR3 in amino acids: CASSQESGWSIKYF. DNA for the CDR3: TGCGCCAGCAGCCAAGAGTCGGGTTGGAGCATTAAGTACTTC.

This clonotype has at least ten counts. The genes are TRBV11-3 and TRBJ2-7, with 11 bases matching TRBD2. CDR3 length: 18 amino acids. Germline CDR1 SGHNT, CDR2 YENEEA. V dropped 1 base and J dropped 7; count of bases not matched to a gene: 15. DNA of the CDR3: TGTGCCAGCAGCTTAGTTGCTAGCGGGGGGATTGGGGGTAGAGAGCAGTACTTC. Its protein is CASSLVASGGIGGREQYF.

There are many counts of this clonotype. The chain links TRBV12-3 or TRBV12-4 to TRBJ1-5; no definite D call. V was cut by 4 bases and J by 0 bases, with 7 bases left in between. The CDR3 spans 14 residues. CDR3 region: CASSSGVSNQPQHF. The CDR3 DNA sequence: TGTGCCAGCAGTTCCGGGGTTAGCAATCAGCCCCAGCATTTT.

The chain recombines TRBV28 with TRBJ1-5; D is uncertain. The CDR3 sequence is 13 residues long. V was cut by 3 bases and J by 4 bases, with 7 bases left in between. In germline, CDR1 is MDHEN, CDR2 SYDVKM. CDR3 DNA sequence: TGTGCCAGCAGTTTGGTACAAAATCAGCCCCAGCATTTT. As protein: CASSLVQNQPQHF.

The rearrangement joins TRBV6-1 to TRBJ1-1, with 8 bases matching TRBD1. The trim removed 7 bases at V and 9 bases at J, leaving 7 bases unmatched. The germline V gene has CDR1 MNHNS and CDR2 SASEGT. There are 12 residues in the CDR3. CDR3 residues: CASNGQGAQAFF. CDR3 nucleotide sequence: TGTGCCAGCAACGGACAGGGAGCTCAAGCTTTCTTT.

This clonotype was observed many times. The J gene is TRBJ1-5, the V gene TRBV15; TRBD1 agrees at 11 bases. The CDR3 totals 19 residues. Germline-derived CDR1 and CDR2 are LNHNV and YYDKDF (reference sequence). The junction had 16 bases not matched to a gene; V was cut back by 0 bases and J by 9 bases. The CDR3 nucleotides read TGTGCCACCAGCAGAGATCGAATAGGACAGGGGGCCAGCGTTAGGCCCCAGCATTTT. Residues: CATSRDRIGQGASVRPQHF.

At least ten counts were recorded for this clonotype. The rearrangement links TRBV6-1 to TRBJ1-2; TRBD1 might be the D (6 bases). V was clipped by 6 bases and J by 6 bases, with 14 bases between them. This CDR3 has 13 residues. CDR1 and CDR2 from the germline V gene are MNHNS and SASEGT. CDR3 in amino acids: CASSQGPQDGYTF. CDR3 nucleotides: TGTGCCAGCAGCCAGGGGCCCCAGGATGGCTACACCTTC.

This clonotype was detected a few times. The junction does not match germline at one end; this may be a read error. V is TRBV6-5 and J is TRBJ2-7; D not certain. CDR3 length: 13 amino acids. The germline CDR1 and CDR2 sequences are MNHEY and SVGAGI. The CDR3 is CASSHLPSSEQYF. CDR3 sequence (DNA): TGTGCCAGCAGTCACCTACCTTCCTCCGAGCAGTACTTC.

The rearrangement links TRBV12-3 or TRBV12-4 to TRBJ2-5, with D hard to call. This CDR3 spans 13 amino acids. Trimming left V 6 bases short and J 2 bases short, with 10 bases between. The CDR3 region has the DNA TGTGCCAGCAGCACGGGTATACAAGAGACCCAGTACTTC. This translates into CASSTGIQETQYF.

This clonotype appeared many times. This chain links TRBV9 with TRBJ1-2; TRBD1 matches 11 bases. CDR1 SGDLS and CDR2 YYNGEE come from the germline V gene. This CDR3 comprises 18 residues. Trimming at V came to 0 bases and at J to 3 bases, leaving 10 bases not matched to a gene. CDR3 sequence (DNA): TGTGCCAGCAGCGTAGGGCCTCGAAGGACAGGGGGCGACTATGGCTACACCTTC. This codes for CASSVGPRRTGGDYGYTF.

This clonotype has just a few counts. A junction end diverges from the germline sequence, so it may reflect a read error. The V and J genes are TRBV10-3 and TRBJ1-1, with 7 bases that match TRBD1. CDR3 size: 16 residues. Germline assignment: CDR1 ENHRY and CDR2 SYGVKD. The CDR3 DNA reads TGTGCCAGCAGTCAGTCGGACAGGCGCCCCCGTCCTGAAGCTTTCTTT. Residues: CASSQSDRRPRPEAFF.